This TCR beta chain was recorded in a study of OX40 agonist ivuxolimab in advanced cancers. General notes on the study: Ivuxolimab was a fully human IgG2 agonistic monoclonal antibody targeting the costimulatory receptor OX40 (CD134). Intravenous ivuxolimab was administered to patients every 2 weeks at six dose levels: 0.01, 0.1, 0.3, 1.5, 3 and 10 mg/kg. Of the roughly 53 patients in dose escalation, about 20 had hepatocellular carcinoma, roughly 15 had melanoma, 9 had renal cell carcinoma and 9 had head and neck cancer. A male proportion of approximately 83% and a mean age of approximately 55 years, ranging from about 20 to 79, were recorded for the dose-escalation cohort. Prior anti-PD-1, anti-PD-L1 or anti-CTLA-4 therapy was permitted, and checkpoint inhibitors had been received by around 40% of dose-escalation patients. Partial responses occurred in three dose-escalation patients: two with cutaneous melanoma and one with hepatocellular carcinoma. Peripheral TCRbeta sequencing aimed to test whether ivuxolimab altered TCR sequence diversity and caused clonal T-cell expansion. The paper reports the monotherapy dose-escalation portion (N of about 56 patients) of the phase I ivuxolimab trial.

Looking up the germline V gene (reference sequence) yields CDR1 PRHDT and CDR2 FYEKMQ. The V end gives up 7 bases and the J end 1 base, leaving 4 bases in the junction not matched to a gene. The CDR3 covers 14 residues, taking in both the cysteine and the phenylalanine. The sequence is cut down to CDR3 DNA, 42 bases in frame from base 1. To sequence the TCRbeta CDR3 region, genomic DNA was isolated from the sorted cells. The immunoSEQ Assay was used for sequencing of TCRbeta CDR3 regions. The source is immuneACCESS, and TCRdb retained only in-frame sequences with V and J called. Part of the clones is not carried over; for the studies checked, unresolved V genes explain less than half of this, and the remainder is unexplained. The sample records some 25,000 clones, around four fifths of which are singletons. The ten largest clonotypes hold approximately 26% of the sample. For this clone: Its antigen target is currently unknown. The record has no base qualities; no much larger clone is one base away.

Patients with autoimmune disease history or receiving systemic immunosuppression were excluded from the trial. In every dose cohort, peripheral blood was drawn for TCR sequencing at baseline, cycle 4 day 1, and cycle 7 day 1. Samples came from an open-label, multicenter, first-in-human phase I dose-escalation trial of ivuxolimab. Adults with locally advanced or metastatic melanoma, renal cell carcinoma, hepatocellular carcinoma or head and neck squamous cell carcinoma were enrolled in the trial. Before TCR sequencing, CD4+ T cells and CD8+ T cells from peripheral blood were sorted into separate populations. Study-wide findings and limitations: Low levels of normalized T-cell clonal expansion were also seen in some patients who did not respond. Clonal expansion of both CD4+ and CD8+ blood T cells was observed from baseline to week 6 at doses 0.1 to 3.0 mg/kg. In the 0.1-3.0 mg/kg groups, partial responders were among the patients with the lowest normalized peripheral clonal expansion, particularly in CD8+ T cells. Which antigens the clonally expanded peripheral T cells were specific for was not determined. After ivuxolimab, more expanded clones were found on average in CD8+ T cells than in CD4+ T cells.

The sequence came from an adult with an advanced solid tumor such as melanoma, head and neck, liver or kidney cancer. The specimen comprised CD4+ or CD8+ T cells sorted from blood, sampled in a trial of the OX40 agonist ivuxolimab. The chain was built from TRBV13 and TRBJ2-7, with TRBD1 identical over 10 junction bases. The CDR3 is CASKQDRGSYEQYF. The nucleotide sequence is given as TGTGCCAGCAAACAGGACAGGGGGTCCTACGAGCAGTACTTC.